This TCR beta chain was profiled in a study of blood T cells in healthy people across ages. Study results and limitations: Any changes in expanded clonotypes were possibly confounded, as donor CMV status remained unknown. Older age went with lower TCR beta diversity per million T cells, in a roughly linear way.

PCR was performed a second time for roughly 7 to 11 cycles using a sample-barcoded 5' primer and a J-beta primer mix. TCRdb re-derived calls from the 5' RACE reads in MiXCR, one entry per CDR3 protein. The data contain about 640,000 distinct CDR3 sequences, under 65% of them singletons. In the case of this clonotype: Its antigen is still unknown.

This receptor was obtained from a man aged 55 to 70 in good health. The sequencing sample was made of blood.

The CDR3 region is CASSLAPEEKLFF. For the CDR3, the DNA is TGTGCCAGCAGCTTAGCCCCGGAGGAAAAACTGTTTTTT. V usage is TRBV7-2 and J usage is TRBJ1-4; no clear D. CDR1 and CDR2 from the germline V gene are SGHTA and FQGNSA. Trimming removed 0 bases from V and 8 bases from J, with 7 bases in between. This CDR3 region has 13 residues.